This TCR beta chain was documented in a study of T cell responses to AZD1222 COVID-19 vaccine. Profiled with immunoSEQ multiplex PCR; TCRdb holds only in-frame clones, not every one. The profile shows tens of thousands of clones, over 75% of them singletons. This clone was counted between two and nine times. The sequence was obtained from an adult in good health. Source: peripheral blood, taken on day 0 of AZD1222 vaccination.

CDR3 protein: CASSKILKGQIDNEQFF. The CDR3 DNA reads TGTGCCAGCAGCAAAATCCTCAAGGGACAGATCGACAATGAGCAGTTCTTC. The gene calls are TRBV21-1 and TRBJ2-1; the D call TRBD1 from the table was never checked on the DNA. TRBV21-1 is recorded as a pseudogene. CDR3 size: 17 residues.